A selection of T cell receptor beta chains follows, all from one sample in a study of T cell repertoires in cytomegalovirus infection. MiXCR, applied by TCRdb to the reads, yields one record per CDR3 protein. The profile shows about 570,000 distinct CDR3 sequences, around two fifths of them singletons. These TCRs' antigens remain unknown. This sample comprised cultured PBMCs, obtained from culture after CMV antigen stimulation. Receptor source: a human donor in good health (CMV status not recorded). Some clones in this sample may be carry-over from other donors' samples. CDR3s include the opening cysteine and the closing phenylalanine or tryptophan. Each record gives: J gene, V gene, clone size, D gene, CDR3 protein, CDR3 DNA. The D gene is left open where the match is weak. Expanded clones are given a class, and other clones once, few, many or no size at all.

>TRBJ2-1|TRBV7-6|-|-
CASSLTPTPTLYEQFF
TGTGCCAGCAGCCTTACCCCCACCCCTACGCTGTATGAGCAGTTCTTC
>TRBJ1-3|TRBV6-1|-|-
CASWLNSGNTIYF
TGTGCCAGCTGGTTGAACTCTGGAAACACCATATATTTT
>TRBJ2-3|TRBV19|-|TRBD2
CASISLAGGPSSQYF
TGTGCCAGTATATCACTAGCGGGAGGGCCGAGTTCGCAGTATTTT
>TRBJ2-3|TRBV6-1|few|-
CASGAGPGTDTQYF
TGTGCCAGCGGTGCAGGGCCGGGCACAGATACGCAGTATTTT
>TRBJ2-7|TRBV5-4|few|-
CASSPDLSYEQYF
TGTGCCAGCAGCCCCGATCTCTCCTACGAGCAGTACTTC
>TRBJ2-3|TRBV7-3|-|-
CASSLGGHISTDTQYF
TGTGCCAGCAGCCTGGGGGGACACATATCAACAGATACGCAGTATTTT
>TRBJ1-4|TRBV5-6|once|TRBD1
CASSFVGQGMAKLFF
TGTGCCAGCAGCTTTGTGGGACAGGGGATGGCAAAACTGTTTTTT
>TRBJ2-7|TRBV7-6|-|TRBD1
CASSPQSGGAEQYF
TGTGCCAGCAGCCCACAGTCAGGGGGCGCCGAGCAGTACTTC
>TRBJ2-5|TRBV19|few|-
CASSRGQGGEETQYF
TGTGCCAGTAGTAGGGGACAAGGTGGGGAAGAGACCCAGTACTTC
>TRBJ2-1|TRBV12-3/TRBV12-4|few|-
CASSLGRGKDEQFF
TGTGCCAGCTCCCTGGGGAGGGGGAAGGATGAGCAGTTCTTC
>TRBJ2-1|TRBV2|-|-
CASSDEAYNEQFF
TGTGCCAGCAGTGACGAGGCCTACAATGAGCAGTTCTTC
>TRBJ2-1|TRBV6-2/TRBV6-3|few|TRBD1
CASTLGQRFYNEQFF
TGTGCCAGCACCCTGGGACAGAGATTTTACAATGAGCAGTTCTTC
>TRBJ1-5|TRBV12-3/TRBV12-4|-|-
CASSLRVIQPQHF
TGTGCCAGCAGTTTGAGGGTTATTCAGCCCCAGCATTTT
>TRBJ2-7|TRBV20-1|-|-
CSASSGNLLGEQYF
TGCAGTGCTAGTTCCGGGAATCTCCTAGGAGAGCAGTACTTC
>TRBJ2-7|TRBV7-6|few|-
CASSLMRAGFYEQYF
TGTGCCAGCAGCTTAATGCGGGCGGGGTTCTACGAGCAGTACTTC
>TRBJ1-1|TRBV12-3/TRBV12-4|few|TRBD1
CASRGTEENTEAFF
TGTGCCAGCAGGGGGACAGAGGAGAACACTGAAGCTTTCTTT
>TRBJ2-2|TRBV12-3/TRBV12-4|few|TRBD2
CASSFWGGSNTGELFF
TGTGCCAGCAGTTTTTGGGGGGGATCGAACACCGGGGAGCTGTTTTTT
>TRBJ1-2|TRBV7-8|-|-
CASSLQTVLGADGYTF
TGTGCCAGCAGCTTACAAACGGTACTGGGCGCGGATGGCTACACCTTC
>TRBJ2-7|TRBV7-2|few|TRBD1
CASSLRDRGPYEQYF
TGTGCCAGCAGTCTCCGGGACAGGGGACCCTACGAGCAGTACTTC
>TRBJ2-1|TRBV12-3/TRBV12-4|-|TRBD2
CASSFSGVNEQFF
TGTGCCAGCAGTTTTAGCGGGGTTAATGAGCAGTTCTTC
>TRBJ2-1|TRBV7-2|many|TRBD2
CASSPQATSGSYNEQFF
TGTGCCAGCAGCCCCCAGGCAACTAGCGGGAGTTACAATGAGCAGTTCTTC
>TRBJ2-7|TRBV7-2|-|-
CASSFAGRTYEQYF
TGTGCCAGCAGCTTTGCCGGCCGTACCTACGAGCAGTACTTC